Below, one TCR beta chain is given with its context. J was trimmed by 3 bases and V by 3 bases; bases with no gene match: 12. The CDR3 covers 16 residues. Per the germline V gene, CDR1 is DFQATT and CDR2 is SNEGSKA (reference sequence). These data are taken from a study of blood T cells in healthy people across ages. PCR was performed a second time for about 6 to 12 cycles using a sample-barcoded 5' primer and a J-beta primer mix. Each cDNA was tagged by a template-switch adaptor containing 12 random nucleotides. Each CDR3 protein is one row after TCRdb ran MiXCR on the 5' RACE reads. The sample records approximately 690,000 distinct CDR3 sequences, less than 45% being singletons.

Sequencing was carried out using blood. The chain carries TRBV20-1 and TRBJ1-1, with 8 bases matching TRBD1. This TCR was recovered from a man aged 80 or over in good health. DNA of the CDR3: TGCAGTGCTAGGAGGGCAGGGGGCCGGCTGGACACTGAAGCTTTCTTT. It yields the protein CSARRAGGRLDTEAFF.